Below, 17 T cell receptor beta chains from the same sample are listed, as sequenced in a study of blood T cell repertoires in COVID-19. Libraries were prepared by immunoSEQ multiplex PCR; TCRdb keeps only in-frame clonotypes and omits some of them. Of approximately 200,000 clones in the sample, 75% to 90% were seen once. The sample was peripheral blood. The receptors shown here come from a human donor with active or convalescent COVID-19. The donor label of this sample is uncertain.

The sample holds a few counts of this clone. The chain joins TRBV5-6 to TRBJ2-1; TRBD2 agrees at 10 bases. The CDR3 sequence is 17 residues long. J was trimmed by 3 bases and V by 2 bases; bases with no gene match: 8. Germline CDR1 reads SGHDT; CDR2 reads YYEEEE. CDR3: CASSFRRSGGGYNEQFF. As DNA, the CDR3 is TGTGCCAGCAGCTTCAGGAGAAGCGGGGGGGGCTACAATGAGCAGTTCTTC.

This clone was seen a single time. The chain is built from TRBV5-4 and TRBJ1-1; 7 bases align to TRBD1. CDR1 and CDR2 from the germline V gene are SGHNT and YYREEE (reference sequence). Losses at the gene ends were 4 bases for V and 7 bases for J; bases not matched to a gene: 13. This CDR3 contains 15 residues. The CDR3 DNA reads as TGTGCCAGCAGCAGAGCCGGGACAGATTCTGTTGAAGCTTTCTTT. Its translation: CASSRAGTDSVEAFF.

This chain connects TRBV7-9 to TRBJ2-3; 9 nucleotides align to TRBD1. The V segment lost 7 bases and the J segment 2 bases; nucleotides outside the gene matches: 7. CDR1 and CDR2 (germline): SEHNR, FQNEAQ (reference sequence). The CDR3 covers 15 residues. The DNA for the CDR3 is TGTGCCAGCAAGGCCACAGGGGGCCTCACAGATACGCAGTATTTT. This encodes CASKATGGLTDTQYF.

This clone was seen more than once but under ten times. The chain links TRBV6-5 to TRBJ2-5; the D gene is possibly TRBD1 (5 bases). The CDR3 consists of 13 residues. V was shortened by 3 bases and J by 3 bases, with 8 bases between the two germline ends. Germline V CDR1 and CDR2: MNHEY, SVGAGI. For the CDR3, the DNA is TGTGCCAGCAGTTATGGGGCCAAAGAGACCCAGTACTTC. This translates into CASSYGAKETQYF.

The chain is built from TRBV28 and TRBJ2-7; tentative D call: TRBD1 (5 bases). Germline V gene sequence: CDR1 MDHEN, CDR2 SYDVKM. Trimming left V 6 bases short and J 2 bases short, with 14 bases between. The CDR3 runs 14 residues. CDR3 in DNA: TGTGCCAGCAGAACAGGCGTTGTCCCCTACGAGCAGTACTTC. This sequence encodes CASRTGVVPYEQYF.

V gene TRBV11-2 combines with J gene TRBJ1-1; D not resolved. This CDR3 region has 14 residues. Trimming removed 5 bases from V and 4 bases from J, with 14 bases in between. Germline assignment: CDR1 SGHAT and CDR2 FQNNGV. This CDR3 reads CASSPDRGGTEAFF. In nucleotides, the CDR3 is TGTGCCAGCAGCCCAGACCGGGGAGGCACTGAAGCTTTCTTT.

This chain links TRBV4-1 with TRBJ2-3; the match to TRBD1 covers 9 bases. Germline CDR1 is MGHRA and CDR2 is YSYEKL. This CDR3 spans 17 amino acids. Trimming cost V 3 bases and J 3 bases; bases outside gene matches: 10. The CDR3 spells CASSQEPDRGGTDTQYF. The DNA of the CDR3 is TGCGCCAGCAGCCAGGAACCGGACAGGGGTGGAACAGATACGCAGTATTTT.

The J gene is TRBJ2-3, the V gene TRBV9; 9 nucleotides match TRBD1. The J segment lost 7 bases and the V segment lost 0 bases, leaving 6 bases of the junction unmatched. The CDR3 runs to 15 residues. CDR1 is SGDLS and CDR2 is YYNGEE in the germline V gene. CDR3 amino acids: CASSVEGTGLHTQYF. The CDR3 DNA sequence: TGTGCCAGCAGCGTAGAAGGGACAGGGCTTCATACGCAGTATTTT.

The chain links TRBV11-2 to TRBJ2-2, with a possible D match to TRBD1 (5 bases). V lost 5 bases to trimming and J lost 4 bases, with 17 bases between them. Per germline, CDR1 SGHAT and CDR2 FQNNGV. The CDR3 runs 16 residues. The CDR3 protein is CASSMIGETPTGELFF. The CDR3, as DNA: TGTGCCAGCAGCATGATAGGGGAAACCCCCACCGGGGAGCTGTTTTTT.

CDR3 loop: CASSLQGNEQFF. DNA for the CDR3: TGTGCCAGTAGTTTACAGGGCAATGAGCAGTTCTTC. The V gene is TRBV19, the J gene TRBJ2-1, with a weak D call TRBD1 (6 bases). Trimming stripped 5 bases from V and 6 bases from J, with 8 bases between. Germline lookup yields CDR1 LNHDA and CDR2 SQIVND (reference sequence). This CDR3 has 12 amino acids.

This clone came up a few times. The chain has TRBV5-5 and TRBJ1-4; a weak D match, TRBD1 (6 bases). The CDR3 totals 14 residues. Germline values: CDR1 SGHKS, CDR2 YYEKEE (reference sequence). The V end lost 0 bases, the J end lost 8 bases, and 11 bases lay between the germline ends. The CDR3: CASSLAWTEEKLFF. CDR3 sequence (DNA): TGTGCCAGCAGCTTGGCCTGGACAGAAGAAAAACTGTTTTTT.

V usage is TRBV18 and J usage is TRBJ2-3; 13 bases map to TRBD2. The CDR3 runs to 19 residues. After removal of 2 bases from V and 1 base from J, the junction contained 9 bases not matched to a gene. Looked up from germline, CDR1 is KGHSH and CDR2 is LQKENI. The CDR3 DNA reads TGTGCCAGCTCACCAGTGAGAGGACTAGCGGGGGCCGGCACAGATACGCAGTATTTT. Residues: CASSPVRGLAGAGTDTQYF.

The chain recombines TRBV6-5 with TRBJ1-2; TRBD1 aligns across 7 bases. The germline V gene encodes CDR1 MNHEY and CDR2 SVGAGI. With V trimmed by 5 bases and J by 4 bases, 7 bases remained unmatched. The CDR3 loop spans 14 amino acids. The CDR3 bases are TGTGCCAGCAGTAGACGACAGGGACTCTATGGCTACACCTTC. Its translation: CASSRRQGLYGYTF.

This chain connects TRBV18 to TRBJ2-1; TRBD1 matches at 7 bases. The CDR3 spans 16 residues. Germline trimming cut 3 bases from V and 8 bases from J; bases unmatched to any gene: 13. From germline, CDR1 is KGHSH and CDR2 LQKENI. Written as DNA, the CDR3 is TGTGCCAGCTCACCGTCCCTAGCAGGGGGTAGAGATGAGCAGTTCTTC. It codes for CASSPSLAGGRDEQFF.

In this sample, this clone turned up once. The chain links TRBV15 to TRBJ2-7; a weak D match, TRBD2 (6 bases). Germline V lookup: CDR1 LNHNV, CDR2 YYDKDF (reference sequence). V shed 0 bases and J shed 5 bases, with 14 bases lying between them. CDR3 length equals 15 residues. As DNA, the CDR3 is TGTGCCACCAGCAGAGACGGGACTGCTTTCCACGAGCAGTACTTC. It translates to CATSRDGTAFHEQYF.

The V call is TRBV15, the J call TRBJ2-1, with 9 bases that match TRBD2. J gave up 6 bases and V 1 base, and 7 bases lay outside the gene matches. CDR3 length equals 16 residues. Germline lookup yields CDR1 LNHNV and CDR2 YYDKDF (reference sequence). CDR3 nucleotides: TGTGCCACCAGCAGAGTGCGGGAGGGCCGGGGCAATGAGCAGTTCTTC. Its translation: CATSRVREGRGNEQFF.

This chain connects TRBV5-6 to TRBJ1-6; D call uncertain. V was clipped by 4 bases and J by 6 bases, with 20 bases between them. CDR1 and CDR2 (germline): SGHDT, YYEEEE. The CDR3 length is 17 residues. The CDR3 sequence: CASSPYLGSSRNSPLHF. The CDR3 DNA follows: TGTGCCAGCAGCCCATATTTGGGGAGCAGTCGTAATTCACCCCTCCACTTT.